Ten or more counts support the clone carrying this TCR beta chain. Germline CDR1 reads SGHDN; CDR2 reads FVKESK. This CDR3 has 21 residues. The J segment lost 8 bases and the V segment lost 1 base, leaving 24 bases of the junction unmatched. This specimen belongs to a study of T cells in Graves' hyperthyroidism and ophthalmopathy. There were TCR beta CDR3 regions amplified from RNA transcripts. RT-PCR in the first round (using the HTBI primer set) targeted the TCR CDR3. MiXCR, run by TCRdb on the multiplex PCR reads, gives a single entry per CDR3 protein. The data contain under 350,000 distinct CDR3 sequences, 15% to 20% of them singletons. Diagnoses used clinical symptoms, serum thyroxine and TRAb, thyroid ultrasound and orbital computed tomography.

This rearrangement joins TRBV14 to TRBJ1-4, with TRBD1 identical over 8 bases. The source is a woman between 45 and 60 years old with Graves' hyperthyroidism. The sequencing sample was made of blood. CDR3 amino acids: CASSQASFLGQDDLLGEKLFF. In DNA, the CDR3 is TGTGCCAGCAGCCAAGCCAGTTTCCTGGGACAGGATGACCTTTTGGGCGAAAAACTGTTTTTT.